This T cell receptor beta chain was captured by sequencing in a study of blood T cell repertoires in COVID-19. CDR3 size: 13 residues. The germline V gene encodes CDR1 SQVTM and CDR2 ANQGSEA. V was shortened by 2 bases and J by 4 bases, with 11 bases between the two germline ends. Clones were sequenced by immunoSEQ multiplex PCR, and TCRdb holds only the in-frame ones, with some missing. The sample lists about 200,000 clones, around 82% occurring once. This clone was seen a handful of times. The sample comprised PBMCs or T cells enriched from blood (not recorded which). The receptor's source is a woman aged 50 to 65 who had been exposed to COVID-19. The V call is TRBV29-1, the J call TRBJ1-2; a possible D gene is TRBD1 (5 bases). In nucleotides, the CDR3 is TGCAGCGTTGAACAGCAGGGAGGCTATGGCTACACCTTC. Translated: CSVEQQGGYGYTF.